This T cell receptor (beta chain) was profiled in a study of PD-L1 blockade in urothelial cancer. Study background: Atezolizumab therapy began for patients around 2014, dosed at 1,200 mg intravenously every 3 weeks. Blood underwent analysis 3 weeks (second dose) and 6 weeks after treatment began.

Assay: immunoSEQ multiplex PCR; the TCRdb copy retains only in-frame clones and omits some. Altogether 85,000 to 95,000 clones are present, about 89% being singletons, with the ten largest covering 0.85% to 1%. Time point meaning: pretreatment peripheral blood. Diagnoses among patients were locally advanced or metastatic urothelial carcinoma. Samples spanned pretreatment and treatment, with 1 to 8 time points per patient. This CDR3 comprises 15 residues. The germline CDR1 and CDR2 sequences are MDHEN and SYDVKM. Trimming took 5 bases from V and 3 from J; bases not matched to a gene: 7. In this sample, this clone turned up once.

This clonotype was sampled from a woman older than 75 with urothelial cancer. The J gene is TRBJ2-3, the V gene TRBV28, with TRBD2 matching 8 bases. The sample in question was PBMCs, obtained around atezolizumab (anti-PD-L1) treatment. CDR3 sequence: CASSPSGSGTDTQYF. DNA of the CDR3: TGTGCCAGCAGTCCAAGCGGGAGCGGGACAGATACGCAGTATTTT.